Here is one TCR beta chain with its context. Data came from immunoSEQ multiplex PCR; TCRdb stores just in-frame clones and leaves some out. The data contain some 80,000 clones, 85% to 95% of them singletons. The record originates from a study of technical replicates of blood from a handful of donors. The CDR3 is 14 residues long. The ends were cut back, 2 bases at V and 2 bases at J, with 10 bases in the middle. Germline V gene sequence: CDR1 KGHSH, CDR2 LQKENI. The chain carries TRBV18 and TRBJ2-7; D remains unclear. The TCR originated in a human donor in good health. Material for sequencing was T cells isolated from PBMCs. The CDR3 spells CASSPFPSTYEQYF. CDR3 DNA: TGTGCCAGCTCACCATTTCCGAGCACCTACGAGCAGTACTTC.